This TCR beta chain originates from a study of early T cells in non-severe SARS-CoV-2 infection. Whole-study results and caveats: Private and CD4 specificities were missed by VDJdb matching, which favored anti-spike CD8 responses.

TCRdb itself ran the 5' RACE reads through MiXCR, one entry per CDR3 protein. The sample has tens of thousands of distinct CDR3 sequences; 10% to 15% are singletons. The sample holds many counts of this clonotype. The antigen is not known. V was pared by 5 bases and J by 7 bases, with 12 bases of the junction left unmatched. The CDR3 sequence is 15 residues long. The receptor comes from an adult who was a healthcare worker with PCR-confirmed SARS-CoV-2 infection or an uninfected control (not recorded which). The input for sequencing was whole blood, taken at baseline. This rearrangement joins TRBV12-3 or TRBV12-4 to TRBJ2-5; 8 bases line up with TRBD1. In nucleotides, the CDR3 is TGTGCCAGCAGTGCGCGGGGTCAGGGGGCCGGGACCCAGTACTTC. As protein: CASSARGQGAGTQYF.